One and the same sample provided the 15 T cell receptor beta chains below, sequenced in a study of lymphopenia after photon versus proton radiotherapy. This table comes from immunoSEQ multiplex PCR, and its TCRdb copy is limited to in-frame clones, with some not included. The sample has about 61,000 clones, about 90% seen once; the top ten hold roughly 2.3%. The material was peripheral blood, obtained from a patient treated with photon-based radiotherapy. Source of these receptors: a man in his forties or fifties with gastric cancer.

CDR3 DNA: TGTGCCATCAGTGATGACAGCTCTAACTATGGCTACACCTTC. Its translation: CAISDDSSNYGYTF. The J gene is TRBJ1-2, the V gene TRBV10-3, with a possible D match to TRBD1 (5 bases). Germline CDR1 ENHRY, CDR2 SYGVKD. V lost 3 bases to trimming and J lost 0 bases, with 8 bases between them. The CDR3 has 14 amino acids.

The J gene is TRBJ2-3, the V gene TRBV2; TRBD1 matches 9 bases. Germline CDR1 SNHLY, CDR2 FYNNEI. Trimming removed 4 bases from V and 0 bases from J; junction bases left unmatched: 5. This CDR3 contains 16 residues. In nucleotides, the CDR3 is TGTGCCAGCAGTGTCGACAGGGGGGCTAGCACAGATACGCAGTATTTT. Amino acids: CASSVDRGASTDTQYF.

In its sample, this clone ranks as medium-sized. Other DNA sequences from this sample encode an identical CDR3 as well. The chain combines TRBV18 with TRBJ1-2; D not certain. V lost 3 bases, J lost 2 bases, and 13 bases lay in between. The germline V gene has CDR1 KGHSH and CDR2 LQKENI. The CDR3 runs 15 residues. The CDR3 bases are TGTGCCAGCTCACCGCCTGAACAAGCCAACTATGGCTACACCTTC. It codes for CASSPPEQANYGYTF.

Here the CDR3 reads CASSRLRTVNTEAFF. CDR3 DNA: TGTGCCAGCAGCAGACTTCGTACGGTGAACACTGAAGCTTTCTTT. The rearrangement uses TRBV5-4 and TRBJ1-1; no reliable D call. Germline V gene lookup returns CDR1 SGHNT and CDR2 YYREEE (reference sequence). The CDR3 consists of 15 residues. Trimming took 4 bases from V and 0 from J, leaving 13 bases between them. The variable domain in full, completed from reference TRBV5-4 and TRBJ1-1, reads ETGVTQSPTHLIKTRGQQVTLRCSSQSGHNTVSWYQQALGQGPQFIFQYYREEENGRGNFPPRFSGLQFPNYSSELNVNALELDDSALYLCASSRLRTVNTEAFFGQGTRLTVV.

By share, this clone ranks as medium-sized. Distinct nucleotide sequences in the sample also encode this CDR3. J is TRBJ1-3 and V is TRBV2; perhaps TRBD1 as D (5 bases). CDR1 is SNHLY and CDR2 is FYNNEI in the germline V gene. This CDR3 contains 17 residues. V lost 3 bases and J 1 base, leaving 16 bases between the germline ends. This CDR3 reads CASSDGGRRASGNTIYF. CDR3 nucleotide sequence: TGTGCCAGCAGTGATGGGGGACGGAGGGCTTCTGGAAACACCATATATTTT.

This sequence joins TRBV4-2 and TRBJ2-7; 9 bases map to TRBD1. Per germline, CDR1 LGHNA and CDR2 YNFKEQ. CDR3 size: 13 residues. V was pared by 4 bases and J by 6 bases, with 4 bases of the junction left unmatched. The CDR3 loop reads CASSPRQGVEQYF. The CDR3 nucleotides are TGTGCCAGCAGCCCCAGACAGGGGGTCGAGCAGTACTTC.

This chain uses TRBV6-6 with TRBJ2-5; possibly TRBD2 for D (5 bases). With the DNA end fitting TRBJ2-7 better, the J assignment may be wrong. This CDR3 is built from 13 residues. In germline, CDR1 is MNHNY, CDR2 SVGAGI (reference sequence). CDR3 region: CASKGGTTYEQYF. The CDR3 bases are TGTGCCAGCAAAGGAGGCACCACCTACGAGCAGTACTTC.

The rearrangement links TRBV18 to TRBJ2-7, with D perhaps matching TRBD1 or TRBD2 (5 bases each). The CDR3 covers 12 residues. V gave up 5 bases and J gave up 2 bases, with 7 bases separating them. In germline, CDR1 is KGHSH, CDR2 LQKENI. The CDR3 DNA sequence: TGTGCCAGCTCAGAGGGACCCTACGAGCAGTACTTC. It translates to CASSEGPYEQYF. Looking up the rest from reference TRBV18 and TRBJ2-7 gives the full variable domain: NAGVMQNPRHLVRRRGQEARLRCSPMKGHSHVYWYRQLPEEGLKFMVYLQKENIIDESGMPKERFSAEFPKEGPSILRIQQVVRGDSAAYFCASSEGPYEQYFGPGTRLTVT.

This sequence joins TRBV2 and TRBJ2-2; unclear D gene. The ends were cut back, 5 bases at V and 0 bases at J, with 13 bases in the middle. CDR3 size: 16 residues. Looked up from germline, CDR1 is SNHLY and CDR2 is FYNNEI. The CDR3 here is CASSKETPANTGELFF. DNA of the CDR3: TGTGCCAGCAGTAAAGAGACGCCCGCGAACACCGGGGAGCTGTTTTTT.

The V and J genes are TRBV19 and TRBJ1-2; D ambiguous. V lost 7 bases to trimming and J lost 8 bases, with 29 bases between them. Germline values: CDR1 LNHDA, CDR2 SQIVND (reference sequence). The CDR3 has 17 residues. The CDR3 region has the DNA TGTGCCAGTACCCCCGATGCGGGCAGCCTCCCACTTAGGGGCTACACCTTC. Translation: CASTPDAGSLPLRGYTF.

The CDR3 reads CAISDPGTSGGYTDTQYF. CDR3 bases: TGTGCCATCAGTGACCCCGGGACTAGCGGGGGGTACACAGATACGCAGTATTTT. The chain links TRBV10-3 to TRBJ2-3, with 15 bases matching TRBD2. V lost 3 bases and J lost 2; bases outside the gene matches: 6. The V gene's germline CDR1 is ENHRY and CDR2 SYGVKD. This CDR3 has 18 residues.

The gene calls are TRBV9 and TRBJ2-2; the match to TRBD2 covers 11 bases. The ends lost 4 bases at V and 6 bases at J; junction bases unmatched: 5. The CDR3 runs 15 residues. The germline gives CDR1 SGDLS, CDR2 YYNGEE. The CDR3 sequence: CASSQLAGDSGELFF. In nucleotides, the CDR3 is TGTGCCAGCAGCCAACTAGCGGGGGACTCCGGGGAGCTGTTTTTT.

The CDR3 DNA reads TGTGCCAGCAGCCCAAGGGGGGGCCCTCCCACCGGGGAGCTGTTTTTT. Amino acid sequence: CASSPRGGPPTGELFF. V is TRBV11-3 and J is TRBJ2-2; maybe TRBD2 (7 bases). The CDR3 is 16 amino acids. V dropped 5 bases and J dropped 4 bases, with 17 bases sitting between them. The germline CDR1 and CDR2 sequences are SGHNT and YENEEA.

The rearrangement uses TRBV10-2 and TRBJ1-5; unclear D gene. Germline V gene lookup returns CDR1 WSHSY and CDR2 SAAADI. V was cut by 7 bases and J by 7 bases, with 17 bases left in between. This CDR3 is 14 amino acids long. The CDR3 coding sequence is TGCGCCAGCACCGACCGTACCATAGGGCAGCCCCAGCATTTT. As protein: CASTDRTIGQPQHF.

The genes are TRBV6-5 and TRBJ2-2; maybe TRBD1 (6 bases). V lost 2 bases to trimming and J lost 0 bases, with 10 bases between them. Germline loops: CDR1 MNHEY, CDR2 SVGAGI. This CDR3 contains 16 residues. CDR3 DNA: TGTGCCAGCAGTTACACCGGACAGACGAACACCGGGGAGCTGTTTTTT. Its protein product is CASSYTGQTNTGELFF.